Presented here are 21 T cell receptor beta chains from one specimen sequenced in a study of cytomegalovirus exposure and HLA in healthy donors. Primers for the PCR totalled 60 Vbeta and 13 Jbeta. Sequenced by immunoSEQ multiplex PCR; TCRdb stores in-frame clones only, minus some. The repertoire holds roughly 220,000 clones, 65% to 75% seen once, with roughly 2% in the top ten. The specimen was PBMCs. The origin of the receptors is a woman aged 25 to 39 in good health and CMV-seronegative.

This clone appeared many times. The V gene is TRBV6-1, the J gene TRBJ1-2; D perhaps matches TRBD1 (5 bases). Deletions cut 2 bases from V and 5 bases from J, with 15 bases between. Germline V gene lookup returns CDR1 MNHNS and CDR2 SASEGT. The CDR3 is 15 amino acids. The DNA of the CDR3 is TGTGCCAGCAGTGAAAGGGGCGGGGGAGCTTATGGCTACACCTTC. This encodes CASSERGGGAYGYTF.

The V call is TRBV7-6, the J call TRBJ2-3, with 8 bases matching TRBD2. CDR1 SGHVS and CDR2 FNYEAQ come from the germline V gene. The CDR3 extends over 20 amino acids. Trimming took 5 bases from V and 4 from J; bases not matched to a gene: 23. The DNA for the CDR3 is TGTGCCAGCAGCCAACCGACATGGAGGGAGCGGGAGTATTCTCCAGATACGCAGTATTTT. It translates to CASSQPTWREREYSPDTQYF.

The chain's CDR3 is CSVSGTPNTGELFF. The CDR3 region has the DNA TGCAGCGTTTCCGGGACACCGAACACCGGGGAGCTGTTTTTT. V and J are TRBV29-1 and TRBJ2-2; possible D gene TRBD1, 6 bases. Per the germline V gene, CDR1 is SQVTM and CDR2 is ANQGSEA. V lost 5 bases and J 0 bases, leaving 10 bases between the germline ends. The CDR3 sequence is 14 residues long.

V usage is TRBV7-2 and J usage is TRBJ2-7, with TRBD1 matching over 8 bases. The V and J ends lost 5 bases and 6 bases, in that order; junction bases with no gene match: 18. CDR3 size: 17 residues. CDR1 SGHTA and CDR2 FQGNSA come from the germline V gene. CDR3 sequence reads: CASSHEPGTGDWREQYF. For the CDR3, the DNA is TGTGCCAGCAGCCACGAGCCCGGGACAGGAGATTGGCGCGAGCAGTACTTC.

This clone appeared once. The V and J genes are TRBV7-6 and TRBJ2-1; 7 positions agree with TRBD1. The CDR3 has 16 amino acids. Germline CDR1 is SGHVS and CDR2 is FNYEAQ. The V gene end was trimmed by 1 base and the J gene end by 6 bases; junction bases not matched to a gene: 9. The CDR3 loop is CASSLESRGGRNEQFF. In nucleotides, the CDR3 is TGTGCCAGCAGCTTAGAGAGTCGAGGGGGCCGCAATGAGCAGTTCTTC. Looking up the rest from reference TRBV7-6 and TRBJ2-1 gives the full variable domain: GAGVSQSPRYKVTKRGQDVALRCDPISGHVSLYWYRQALGQGPEFLTYFNYEAQQDKSGLPNDRFSAERPEGSISTLTIQRTEQRDSAMYRCASSLESRGGRNEQFFGPGTRLTVL.

The chain joins TRBV6-6 to TRBJ2-7, with 9 nucleotides matching TRBD1. The V gene's germline CDR1 is MNHNY and CDR2 SVGAGI (reference sequence). The V gene end was trimmed by 2 bases and the J gene end by 0 bases; junction bases not matched to a gene: 2. The CDR3 runs 15 residues. CDR3 bases: TGTGCCAGCAGTTACGACAGGGGGACCTCCTACGAGCAGTACTTC. Its translation: CASSYDRGTSYEQYF.

This clone was seen just once. The rearrangement uses TRBV28 and TRBJ1-1; D call uncertain. Germline CDR1 reads MDHEN; CDR2 reads SYDVKM. V lost 5 bases and J 1 base, leaving 11 bases between the germline ends. CDR3 length equals 14 residues. The CDR3 sequence is CASSPPGGNTEAFF. Here the CDR3 DNA reads TGTGCCAGCAGTCCCCCAGGAGGGAACACTGAAGCTTTCTTT.

This chain links TRBV4-1 with TRBJ1-1; tentatively, D is TRBD1 (6 bases). This CDR3 has 15 residues. The V and J ends lost 4 bases and 4 bases respectively, with 16 bases between them. CDR1 and CDR2 from the germline V gene are MGHRA and YSYEKL. The CDR3 reads CASSLQGPWSTEAFF. The CDR3 bases are TGCGCCAGCAGCCTACAGGGCCCTTGGAGCACTGAAGCTTTCTTT.

This clone was detected only once. The rearrangement uses TRBV5-4 and TRBJ2-1, with D perhaps matching TRBD2 (6 bases). Germline V gene sequence: CDR1 SGHNT, CDR2 YYREEE (reference sequence). This CDR3 has 14 residues. Trimming took off 0 bases at V and 7 bases at J, with 11 bases between the two ends. The CDR3 DNA sequence: TGTGCCAGCAGCTTGGCCAGTGGGAGGAATGAGCAGTTCTTC. Translated, it gives CASSLASGRNEQFF.

The V and J genes are TRBV5-1 and TRBJ2-5; D uncertain. V lost 4 bases and J 6 bases, leaving 13 bases between the germline ends. The CDR3 spans 13 residues. Germline lookup yields CDR1 SGHRS and CDR2 YFSETQ. The CDR3 region has the DNA TGCGCCAGCAGCCCCGGTGGTTTCCAGACCCAGTACTTC. Its translation is CASSPGGFQTQYF.

A single count supports this clone. Sequence at one end of the junction differs from germline and may be a read error. Other DNA sequences in the same sample also yield this CDR3. This chain joins TRBV2 and TRBJ1-6, with D possibly matching TRBD1 (6 bases). Per germline, CDR1 SNHLY and CDR2 FYNNEI. The CDR3 spans 15 residues. The CDR3 spells CASSETGLYNSPLHF. The CDR3 DNA reads as TGTGCCAGCAGCGAAACAGGGCTCTATAATTCCCCCCTCCACTTT.

This chain links TRBV30 with TRBJ2-2; 7 nucleotides line up with TRBD1. The CDR3 is made up of 13 amino acids. The ends lost 2 bases at V and 5 bases at J; junction bases unmatched: 2. The germline V gene has CDR1 GTSNPN and CDR2 SVGIG (reference sequence). Here the CDR3 DNA reads TGTGCCTGGAGTACAGGGGTGACCGGGGAGCTGTTTTTT. It translates to CAWSTGVTGELFF.

Of note for this clone: One end of the junction varies from germline; a read error may be responsible. The V and J genes are TRBV7-9 and TRBJ1-2; 8 positions agree with TRBD1. Germline V CDR1 and CDR2: SEHNR, FQNEAQ (reference sequence). This CDR3 comprises 17 residues. The CDR3 region has the DNA TGTTCCAGCAGCTTAGGACAGGGCGGGATCCCTACCTATGGCTACACCTTC. Residues: CSSSLGQGGIPTYGYTF. Full variable domain (outside the CDR3, taken from reference TRBV7-9 and TRBJ1-2): DTGVSQNPRHKITKRGQNVTFRCDPISEHNRLYWYRQTLGQGPEFLTYFQNEAQLEKSRLLSDRFSAERPKGSFSTLEIQRTEQGDSAMYLCSSSLGQGGIPTYGYTFGSGTRLTVV.

This clone has just one count. The rearrangement uses TRBV5-6 and TRBJ2-2; D remains unclear. V was cut by 2 bases and J by 7 bases, with 18 bases left in between. This CDR3 contains 16 residues. CDR1 and CDR2 from the germline V gene are SGHDT and YYEEEE. Here the CDR3 reads CASSFSAASLSGELFF. The CDR3 DNA sequence: TGTGCCAGCAGCTTCTCGGCGGCTAGTCTCAGCGGGGAGCTGTTTTTT.

This chain connects TRBV2 to TRBJ1-1; 7 bases fit TRBD1. J was trimmed by 4 bases and V by 5 bases; bases with no gene match: 1. The CDR3 length is 12 residues. Per the germline V gene, CDR1 is SNHLY and CDR2 is FYNNEI. DNA of the CDR3: TGTGCCAGCAGTTGGGACAGCACTGAAGCTTTCTTT. Its translation: CASSWDSTEAFF. Full variable domain (missing parts from reference TRBV2 and TRBJ1-1): EPEVTQTPSHQVTQMGQEVILRCVPISNHLYFYWYRQILGQKVEFLVSFYNNEISEKSEIFDDQFSVERPDGSNFTLKIRSTKLEDSAMYFCASSWDSTEAFFGQGTRLTVV.

This chain connects TRBV2 to TRBJ1-5; a weak D match, TRBD1 (6 bases). The V end was cut by 6 bases, the J end by 6 bases, with 24 bases between. The germline gives CDR1 SNHLY, CDR2 FYNNEI. This CDR3 comprises 17 residues. Written as DNA, the CDR3 is TGTGCCAGCAGCGATACAGGGCAAGTGGGGGTCAGTCAGCCCCAGCATTTT. This translates into CASSDTGQVGVSQPQHF. Together with reference TRBV2 and TRBJ1-5, the CDR3 gives the full variable domain: EPEVTQTPSHQVTQMGQEVILRCVPISNHLYFYWYRQILGQKVEFLVSFYNNEISEKSEIFDDQFSVERPDGSNFTLKIRSTKLEDSAMYFCASSDTGQVGVSQPQHFGDGTRLSIL.

CDR3 nucleotide sequence: TGTGCCTGGGACCTGGACCGGAGGGACTACACCTTC. It encodes CAWDLDRRDYTF. The gene calls are TRBV30 and TRBJ1-2; unclear D gene. Trimming cost V 5 bases and J 10 bases, with 17 bases left between them. The length of the CDR3 is 12 residues. CDR1 is GTSNPN and CDR2 is SVGIG in the germline V gene (reference sequence).

The V and J genes are TRBV4-1 and TRBJ2-7, with D perhaps TRBD1 (5 bases). The V gene's germline CDR1 is MGHRA and CDR2 YSYEKL. V was clipped by 0 bases and J by 3 bases, with 12 bases between them. The CDR3 contains 15 residues. CDR3 residues: CASSQEAGYYYEQYF. The DNA for the CDR3 is TGCGCCAGCAGCCAAGAGGCAGGGTATTACTACGAGCAGTACTTC.

The chain recombines TRBV11-2 with TRBJ2-1, with D perhaps matching TRBD1 (6 bases). V lost 5 bases and J lost 12, with 17 bases in between. CDR3 length equals 13 residues. CDR1 and CDR2 (germline): SGHAT, FQNNGV. The CDR3 sequence is CASSPRASRGQFF. CDR3 in DNA: TGTGCCAGCAGCCCGAGAGCTAGCAGGGGGCAGTTCTTC.

The genes are TRBV7-3 and TRBJ2-1; 9 bases line up with TRBD2. There are 20 residues in the CDR3. Per germline, CDR1 SGHTA and CDR2 FQGTGA. The trim removed 1 base at V and 0 bases at J, leaving 13 bases unmatched. The CDR3 sequence: CASSLKGSSGGPISYNEQFF. CDR3 nucleotides: TGTGCCAGCAGCTTAAAGGGGAGTAGCGGGGGTCCCATCTCCTACAATGAGCAGTTCTTC.

The chain joins TRBV12-2 to TRBJ2-7; the D segment call TRBD1 is taken from the table without a DNA check. TRBV12-2 is deemed a pseudogene. This CDR3 has 15 amino acids. In DNA form, the CDR3 reads TGTGCAAGTCGCCCCGCAAGGGACAGAGCCTACGAGCAGTACTTC. This translates into CASRPARDRAYEQYF.